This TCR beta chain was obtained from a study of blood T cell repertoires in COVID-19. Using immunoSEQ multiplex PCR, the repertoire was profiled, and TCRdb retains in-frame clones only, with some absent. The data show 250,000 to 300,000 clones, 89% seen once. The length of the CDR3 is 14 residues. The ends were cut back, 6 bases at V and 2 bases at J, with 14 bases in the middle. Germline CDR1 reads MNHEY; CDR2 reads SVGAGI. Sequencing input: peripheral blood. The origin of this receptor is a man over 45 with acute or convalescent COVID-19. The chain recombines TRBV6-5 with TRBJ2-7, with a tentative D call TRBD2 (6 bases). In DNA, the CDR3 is TGTGCCAGCAGACCGGCGGGGAGCCCCTACGAGCAGTACTTC. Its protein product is CASRPAGSPYEQYF.